This T cell receptor (beta chain) came from a study of blood T cell repertoires in COVID-19. Study summary: There were acute and convalescent COVID-19 samples, and they came from the United States, Italy and Spain. T cells, B-cell-depleted T cells, or PBMCs provided the cDNA or gDNA that served as material.

Per the authors' pipeline: Researchers report that nucleated cell counts were estimated from reference gene primer amplification. The method was immunoSEQ multiplex PCR; TCRdb's version includes in-frame clones alone and lacks a portion of them. Clone size and V and J calls were adopted from that table, with D and trimming inferred from the DNA. This sample yields 250,000 to 350,000 clones, of which 87% are seen a single time; about 2% belongs to the top ten. The CDR3 spans 15 residues. After removal of 6 bases from V and 4 bases from J, the junction contained 6 bases not matched to a gene. Germline CDR1 and CDR2: MNHEY and SVGEGT.

The receptor was derived from a man aged 18 to 30 with active or convalescent COVID-19. Sequenced input: peripheral blood. This chain links TRBV6-2 or TRBV6-3 with TRBJ2-3, with 11 bases identical to TRBD2. This CDR3 is CASSGSGGEADTQYF. Written as DNA, the CDR3 is TGTGCCAGCAGCGGTAGCGGGGGGGAGGCAGATACGCAGTATTTT.